This TCR beta chain was identified during a study of blood T cell repertoires in COVID-19. Generated by immunoSEQ multiplex PCR, the TCRdb table keeps only in-frame clones and is missing some. The sample yields 40,000 to 65,000 clones, 86% seen once. This CDR3 is 15 amino acids long. CDR1 and CDR2 from the germline V gene are ENHRY and SYGVKD. J gave up 6 bases and V 5 bases, and 5 bases lay outside the gene matches. The sequence was collected from a man between 70 and 80 years old with active COVID-19. This chain uses TRBV10-3 with TRBJ2-3; TRBD2 matches at 13 bases. The sequenced sample was peripheral blood. The CDR3 protein is CAISSGLAGADTQYF. The CDR3 DNA sequence: TGTGCCATCAGTTCCGGACTAGCGGGGGCTGATACGCAGTATTTT.